Presented here are 7 T cell receptor beta chains from one specimen sequenced in a study of T cell repertoires in cytomegalovirus infection. Via MiXCR, TCRdb re-called the reads, giving one row per CDR3 protein. The table records about 110,000 distinct CDR3 sequences, around 30% of them present only once. These receptors' targets are unknown. The starting material was CD8+ T cells from cultured PBMCs, obtained from culture after CMV antigen stimulation. All receptors derive from a human donor in good health (CMV status not recorded). Some clones in this sample may be carry-over from other donors' samples.

This clonotype was counted once. This rearrangement joins TRBV6-5 to TRBJ1-3; D is unclear. V lost 5 bases and J 7 bases, leaving 18 bases between the germline ends. The germline V gene encodes CDR1 MNHEY and CDR2 SVGAGI. The CDR3 loop spans 15 amino acids. The CDR3 spells CASSPTSQTGNTIYF. In nucleotides, the CDR3 is TGTGCCAGCAGTCCTACGAGCCAAACCGGGAACACCATATATTTT.

This clonotype showed up just a few times. The chain is built from TRBV11-1 and TRBJ2-1, with 11 nucleotides matching TRBD1. This CDR3 has 17 amino acids. J was trimmed by 0 bases and V by 0 bases; bases with no gene match: 1. Germline loops: CDR1 SGHAT, CDR2 FQDESV (reference sequence). The CDR3: CASSLAGTGGSYNEQFF. Here the CDR3 DNA reads TGTGCCAGCAGCTTAGCCGGGACAGGGGGCTCCTACAATGAGCAGTTCTTC.

In this sample, this clonotype turned up a few times. The chain combines TRBV7-9 with TRBJ2-1, with 10 positions matching TRBD1. Looked up from germline, CDR1 is SEHNR and CDR2 is FQNEAQ (reference sequence). J lost 9 bases, V lost 4 bases, and 12 bases had no gene match. The CDR3 spans 16 residues. The CDR3 DNA is TGTGCCAGCAGCTCCACCAAAGGGACAGGGGATGTTGAGCAGTTCTTC. The encoded protein is CASSSTKGTGDVEQFF.

The chain uses TRBV19 and TRBJ1-4; no reliable D call. The germline CDR1 and CDR2 sequences are LNHDA and SQIVND (reference sequence). V was cut by 3 bases and J by 4 bases, with 12 bases left in between. This CDR3 has 15 residues. The CDR3 loop reads CASSMSRSDNEKLFF. The CDR3 nucleotides are TGTGCCAGTAGTATGTCTCGCAGCGATAATGAAAAACTGTTTTTT. The whole variable domain, remainder taken from reference TRBV19 and TRBJ1-4, is DGGITQSPKYLFRKEGQNVTLSCEQNLNHDAMYWYRQDPGQGLRLIYYSQIVNDFQKGDIAEGYSVSREKKESFPLTVTSAQKNPTAFYLCASSMSRSDNEKLFFGSGTQLSVL.

This clonotype was observed a handful of times. The CDR3 spells CASSQGGQRAEAFF. DNA of the CDR3: TGTGCCAGTAGTCAAGGGGGGCAAAGGGCTGAAGCTTTCTTT. This rearrangement joins TRBV19 to TRBJ1-1, with a tentative D call TRBD1 (6 bases). CDR3 size: 14 residues. Trimming removed 5 bases at V and 6 bases at J, with 16 bases between. CDR1 and CDR2 from the germline V gene are LNHDA and SQIVND (reference sequence).

In its sample, this clonotype was seen a few times. The V call is TRBV11-2, the J call TRBJ2-7; unclear D gene. V was cut by 1 base and J by 2 bases, with 15 bases left in between. Germline CDR1 is SGHAT and CDR2 is FQNNGV. This CDR3 is built from 16 residues. The DNA for the CDR3 is TGTGCCAGCAGCTTAGGTCTGGGGATGGCAACCTACGAGCAGTACTTC. Protein sequence: CASSLGLGMATYEQYF.

This clonotype occurred many times. The CDR3 DNA reads as TGTGCCAGCAGCTTACCTAGCGGAGCGGGGGCCACCGGGGGCACAGATACGCAGTATTTT. Protein: CASSLPSGAGATGGTDTQYF. The chain combines TRBV7-2 with TRBJ2-3; 8 bases agree with TRBD2. Germline V gives CDR1 SGHTA, CDR2 FQGNSA. V shed 2 bases and J 1 base; nucleotides not matched to a gene: 17. The CDR3 loop spans 20 amino acids.